This entry lists 22 T cell receptor beta chains sequenced from one sample in a study of T cells in localized non-small cell lung cancer. Generated by immunoSEQ multiplex PCR, the TCRdb table keeps only in-frame clones and is missing some. Found here are roughly 38,000 clones, about 88% of them singletons; the top ten hold 2.6%. The sequencing used peripheral blood, collected before any cancer treatment. The receptors derive from a female donor over 55 with stage I squamous cell lung carcinoma.

J is TRBJ1-2 and V is TRBV4-1; 8 bases agree with TRBD1. V gave up 0 bases and J gave up 4 bases; unmatched junction bases: 16. The germline V gene has CDR1 MGHRA and CDR2 YSYEKL. CDR3 length: 19 amino acids. The CDR3 here is CASSQDLEGAGGWGYGYTF. CDR3 coding DNA: TGCGCCAGCAGCCAAGATCTTGAAGGGGCAGGGGGCTGGGGCTATGGCTACACCTTC.

The gene calls are TRBV7-9 and TRBJ1-1, with 7 bases fitting TRBD1. The V and J ends lost 3 bases and 7 bases, in that order; junction bases with no gene match: 17. Germline-derived CDR1 and CDR2 are SEHNR and FQNEAQ (reference sequence). This CDR3 region has 17 residues. The chain's CDR3 is CASSFLSGTVTTGEAFF. The CDR3 bases are TGTGCCAGCAGCTTTCTTTCCGGGACAGTCACTACTGGTGAAGCTTTCTTT.

The gene calls are TRBV5-8 and TRBJ2-4; D not certain. V gave up 0 bases and J gave up 6 bases, with 10 bases separating them. Looked up from germline, CDR1 is SGHTS and CDR2 is YDEGEE. The CDR3 has 14 residues. The CDR3 sequence: CASSLVGGPNIQYF. Written as DNA, the CDR3 is TGTGCCAGCAGCTTGGTGGGCGGTCCAAACATTCAGTACTTC.

The chain couples TRBV6-5 to TRBJ1-5, with unresolved D. The V gene's germline CDR1 is MNHEY and CDR2 SVGAGI. V lost 6 bases and J 0 bases, leaving 12 bases between the germline ends. The CDR3 is 15 residues long. DNA for the CDR3: TGTGCCAGCAGGCCCGGACGCTATAGCAATCAGCCCCAGCATTTT. Translation: CASRPGRYSNQPQHF.

V gene TRBV11-3 combines with J gene TRBJ2-3; D perhaps matches TRBD2 (5 bases). Looked up from germline, CDR1 is SGHNT and CDR2 is YENEEA. The CDR3 has 13 residues. V lost 5 bases, J lost 8 bases, and 14 bases lay in between. DNA for the CDR3: TGTGCCAGCAGCCCCACTCTAGGAGGTACGCAGTATTTT. Protein: CASSPTLGGTQYF.

The rearrangement joins TRBV6-5 to TRBJ2-7; possible D gene TRBD2, 5 bases. Trimming left V 5 bases short and J 0 bases short, with 11 bases between. Germline V gives CDR1 MNHEY, CDR2 SVGAGI. The CDR3 totals 14 residues. CDR3 sequence (DNA): TGTGCCAGCAGTCGGGGTCGGGCCTCCTACGAGCAGTACTTC. This gives the protein CASSRGRASYEQYF.

The V gene is TRBV29-1, the J gene TRBJ1-2; tentatively, D is TRBD1 (5 bases). Trimming removed 0 bases from V and 5 bases from J, with 10 bases in between. This CDR3 is built from 13 residues. CDR1 and CDR2 from the germline V gene are SQVTM and ANQGSEA. The CDR3 region has the DNA TGCAGCGTTGAAGATGGGGGGGATTATGGCTACACCTTC. It encodes CSVEDGGDYGYTF.

The rearrangement links TRBV5-1 to TRBJ2-5; 7 nucleotides line up with TRBD2. V lost 2 bases and J lost 5; bases outside the gene matches: 12. The CDR3 runs to 16 residues. Per the germline V gene, CDR1 is SGHRS and CDR2 is YFSETQ. As DNA, the CDR3 is TGCGCCAGCAGCTTCGGACGGGGGGATCCCCGGGAGACCCAGTACTTC. Protein: CASSFGRGDPRETQYF.

Written as DNA, the CDR3 is TGCGCCAGCAGCCAAGATAGCGGTGTAGGGACCCAGTACTTC. This encodes CASSQDSGVGTQYF. The chain recombines TRBV4-3 with TRBJ2-5; D is possibly TRBD2 (6 bases). The CDR3 covers 14 residues. Germline-derived CDR1 and CDR2 are LGHNA and YSLEER. The ends were cut back, 0 bases at V and 7 bases at J, with 12 bases in the middle.

The chain is built from TRBV29-1 and TRBJ1-5; D gene ambiguous. CDR1 SQVTM and CDR2 ANQGSEA come from the germline V gene. Trimming cost V 7 bases and J 5 bases, with 15 bases left between them. The CDR3 runs to 13 residues. In nucleotides, the CDR3 is TGCAGCGCCCTCGAGGGAGTAGATCAGCCCCAGCATTTT. This sequence encodes CSALEGVDQPQHF.

Only a few counts were recorded for this clone. The chain joins TRBV18 to TRBJ2-1, with TRBD2 matching over 14 bases. With V trimmed by 6 bases and J by 7 bases, 8 bases remained unmatched. The germline gives CDR1 KGHSH, CDR2 LQKENI. This CDR3 comprises 16 residues. The DNA of the CDR3 is TGTGCCAGCTCCCTACTCGGGACTAGCGGGAGTAATGAGCAGTTCTTC. Translating it yields CASSLLGTSGSNEQFF.

V gene TRBV18 combines with J gene TRBJ2-7, with D perhaps matching TRBD1 (5 bases). This CDR3 is 16 amino acids long. V lost 3 bases and J lost 5, with 20 bases in between. Per the germline V gene, CDR1 is KGHSH and CDR2 is LQKENI. The CDR3 here is CASSPTTARIWHEQYF. The CDR3 nucleotides read TGTGCCAGCTCACCGACGACAGCGAGGATCTGGCACGAGCAGTACTTC.

This CDR3 reads CASILGRTSYNEQFF. The CDR3 DNA sequence: TGTGCCAGCATATTGGGACGAACCTCCTACAATGAGCAGTTCTTC. This chain joins TRBV7-9 and TRBJ2-1, with D perhaps given as TRBD1 or TRBD2 (5 bases each). Germline V gene lookup returns CDR1 SEHNR and CDR2 FQNEAQ (reference sequence). Trimming cost V 7 bases and J 0 bases, with 13 bases left between them. This CDR3 has 15 residues.

This clone was detected only a few times. CDR3 region: CASSQYGTSGFTDTQYF. CDR3 nucleotides: TGCGCCAGCAGCCAATACGGGACTAGCGGGTTCACAGATACGCAGTATTTT. The chain employs TRBV4-1 and TRBJ2-3; the match to TRBD2 covers 12 bases. Germline V gene sequence: CDR1 MGHRA, CDR2 YSYEKL. CDR3 length equals 17 residues. The V gene end was trimmed by 2 bases and the J gene end by 2 bases; junction bases not matched to a gene: 5.

The rearrangement uses TRBV7-2 and TRBJ2-7; 8 positions match TRBD2. CDR1 and CDR2 (germline): SGHTA, FQGNSA. CDR3 length equals 13 residues. Trimming took 5 bases from V and 5 from J; bases not matched to a gene: 5. The CDR3 spells CASSPGLANEQYF. The DNA of the CDR3 is TGTGCCAGCAGCCCCGGACTAGCCAACGAGCAGTACTTC.

This clone was seen a single time. The chain links TRBV19 to TRBJ1-4, with a weak D call TRBD1 (5 bases). The V end lost 6 bases, the J end lost 5 bases, and 16 bases lay between the germline ends. CDR1 LNHDA and CDR2 SQIVND come from the germline V gene (reference sequence). This CDR3 is built from 15 residues. DNA for the CDR3: TGTGCCAGTAGCCCTGGAGGGACGGCGAATGAAAAACTGTTTTTT. Encoded protein: CASSPGGTANEKLFF.

Worth noting for this clone: The identical CDR3 is also encoded by other nucleotide sequences in the sample. The chain combines TRBV15 with TRBJ2-7; TRBD2 agrees at 7 bases. The J segment lost 4 bases and the V segment lost 0 bases, leaving 3 bases of the junction unmatched. CDR3 length: 14 amino acids. In germline, CDR1 is LNHNV, CDR2 YYDKDF (reference sequence). The CDR3: CATSRDPAGYEQYF. The CDR3 DNA sequence: TGTGCCACCAGCAGAGATCCAGCGGGGTACGAGCAGTACTTC.

The V gene is TRBV4-1, the J gene TRBJ1-2, with D uncertain. Between the trimmed V and J ends, which lost 0 bases and 0 bases, there was a span of 8 bases. The CDR3 is 15 residues long. The germline CDR1 and CDR2 sequences are MGHRA and YSYEKL. CDR3 coding DNA: TGCGCCAGCAGCCAAGATAATTCGGCTAACTATGGCTACACCTTC. Encoded protein: CASSQDNSANYGYTF.

This clone was recorded once. V usage is TRBV30 and J usage is TRBJ2-2; weak D call: TRBD1 (6 bases). Germline lookup yields CDR1 GTSNPN and CDR2 SVGIG (reference sequence). This CDR3 has 15 residues. Trimming stripped 4 bases from V and 3 bases from J, with 15 bases between. Written as DNA, the CDR3 is TGTGCCTGGAACCGCGACAGGTGGGACACCGGGGAGCTGTTTTTT. It is translated as CAWNRDRWDTGELFF.

The V and J genes are TRBV7-2 and TRBJ2-7; D is ambiguous. V gave up 0 bases and J gave up 5 bases, with 11 bases separating them. This CDR3 contains 14 residues. Germline V CDR1 and CDR2: SGHTA, FQGNSA. This CDR3 is CASSLAGLGNEQYF. Here the CDR3 DNA reads TGTGCCAGCAGCTTAGCCGGTCTTGGGAACGAGCAGTACTTC.

This chain connects TRBV14 to TRBJ2-5; D possibly matches TRBD1 or TRBD2 (6 bases each). This CDR3 is built from 15 residues. The V gene lost 4 bases and the J gene lost 5 bases, with 17 bases spanning the gap. Looked up from germline, CDR1 is SGHDN and CDR2 is FVKESK. CDR3 in DNA: TGTGCCAGCAGCCCCGGGGGCATAGGGCTCGAGACCCAGTACTTC. Protein: CASSPGGIGLETQYF.

The V gene is TRBV15, the J gene TRBJ2-1, with 10 bases fitting TRBD2. V lost 0 bases, J lost 2 bases, and 10 bases stayed unmatched. The CDR3 loop spans 19 amino acids. The V gene's germline CDR1 is LNHNV and CDR2 YYDKDF (reference sequence). CDR3 sequence: CATSRDLLTGTSAYNEQFF. CDR3 nucleotides: TGTGCCACCAGCAGAGACCTCCTCACCGGGACTAGCGCCTACAATGAGCAGTTCTTC.